A selection of T cell receptor beta chains follows, all from one sample in a study of shared clonotypes between healthy human individuals. TCRdb's table, derived via immunoSEQ multiplex PCR, lists solely in-frame clones and lacks some. The data show millions of clones, with roughly 92% seen just once and under 0.15% held by the top ten. Material: naive CD4+ T cells sorted from blood. These receptors were taken from a man aged 18-30 years in good health. The CDR3 runs from the conserved cysteine through the conserved F or W. D genes are given only for firm matches. Not every row has a clone size; where given, it reads once, few, many or a size class.

j_call v_call d_call clone_size cdr3_nt cdr3_aa
TRBJ1-4 TRBV7-9 - - TGTGCCAGCAGCGAAAACAGGGATGAAAAACTGTTTTTT CASSENRDEKLFF
TRBJ2-7 TRBV5-5 - once TGTGCCAGCAGCGGTGGACAGCCCTGGGAGTACTTC CASSGGQPWEYF
TRBJ2-7 TRBV5-1 TRBD1 - TGCGCCAGCAGCCCCCCCCAGGGGGACTACGAGCAGTACTTC CASSPPQGDYEQYF
TRBJ2-1 TRBV10-3 - - TGTGCCATCAGTGAGTCGAACGGGATAGGTGAGCAGTTCTTC CAISESNGIGEQFF
TRBJ2-2 TRBV5-1 - - TGCGCCAGCAGCTTGGCCCGAGGGTCCGAGGCCGGGGAGCTGTTTTTT CASSLARGSEAGELFF
TRBJ1-2 TRBV7-8 - - TGTGCCAGCAGTCCCTCAGGGGACTATGGCTACACCTTC CASSPSGDYGYTF
TRBJ1-5 TRBV30 TRBD1 - TGTGCCTGGAGCCCGAGGGGGCGCGATCAGCCCCAGCATTTT CAWSPRGRDQPQHF
TRBJ1-1 TRBV9 - - TGTGCCAGCAGCGTAGGGGGGGCAGAGAACACTGAAGCTTTCTTT CASSVGGAENTEAFF
TRBJ2-2 TRBV18 - - TGTGCCAGCTCACTAATCATGGGGTTCGCCGGGGAGCTGTTTTTT CASSLIMGFAGELFF
TRBJ1-6 TRBV18 - - TGTGCCAGCTCCCCCGGGGCGACCACCAAAAAAAAACATAATTCACCCCTCCACTTT CASSPGATTKKKHNSPLHF
TRBJ1-2 TRBV28 - - TGTGCCAGCGACGACGGAAACTATGGCTACACCTTC CASDDGNYGYTF
TRBJ2-4 TRBV7-2 TRBD1 - TGTGCCAGCAGCTTGTTTGCGAAGGGGGCTGGGAACATTCAGTACTTC CASSLFAKGAGNIQYF
TRBJ2-5 TRBV2 - - TGTGCCAGCAGTGACCAGACTCCTTACTTC CASSDQTPYF
TRBJ2-2 TRBV5-4 - once TGTGCCAGCAGCGCTTTAGGGAGGTCGAACACCGGGGAGCTGTTTTTT CASSALGRSNTGELFF
TRBJ2-7 TRBV25-1 - - TGTGCCAGCAGTGAATTGGGGGTAACCCACCGCTACGAGCAGTACTTC CASSELGVTHRYEQYF
TRBJ2-7 TRBV10-2 - - TGCGCCAGCAGTGGACAAGACTACGAGCAGTACTTC CASSGQDYEQYF
TRBJ1-5 TRBV4-3 - - TGCGCCAGCAGCCAAGACAGAGATCAGCCCCAGCATTTT CASSQDRDQPQHF
TRBJ2-5 TRBV5-5 TRBD2 - TGTGCCAGCAGCTTGGGACTAGCGGGGGGGCAAGAGACCCAGTACTTC CASSLGLAGGQETQYF
TRBJ1-3 TRBV7-9 - - TGTGCCAGCAGCTTTCCAGGGGAGGCTGGAAACACCATATATTTT CASSFPGEAGNTIYF
TRBJ1-6 TRBV4-2 - - TGTGCCAGCAGCCAGTCAACTTCCGGGACTTATAATTCACCCCTCCACTTT CASSQSTSGTYNSPLHF
TRBJ1-2 TRBV11-2 - once TGTGCCAGCAGCTTCCTCGTTAGGGACTATGGCTACACCTTC CASSFLVRDYGYTF
TRBJ2-1 TRBV7-2 TRBD1 - TGTGCCAGCAGCTTAGATAGGACAGGGGGCTCCTACAATGAGCAGTTCTTC CASSLDRTGGSYNEQFF
TRBJ1-2 TRBV6-1 - - TGTGCCAGCAGTGAAGACGCTTATGGCTACACCTTC CASSEDAYGYTF
TRBJ2-3 TRBV27 TRBD2 - TGTGCCAGCAGTTTTCGCGGGGGAGGTGGCACAGATACGCAGTATTTT CASSFRGGGGTDTQYF
TRBJ1-1 TRBV28 - - TGTGCCAGCAGTTTCGGGGCCTCGAACACTGAAGCTTTCTTT CASSFGASNTEAFF
TRBJ1-1 TRBV5-1 TRBD1 - TGCGCCAGCAGCTTATGGGCTAGGACAGGGAAAACCGCTGAAGCTTTCTTT CASSLWARTGKTAEAFF
TRBJ2-1 TRBV29-1 TRBD2 - TGCAGCGTTTTTAGCGGGAGCAAAGCCTACAATGAGCAGTTCTTC CSVFSGSKAYNEQFF
TRBJ1-2 TRBV19 - - TGTGCCAGTAGGACCAGGGGTGGATTTAACGCTAACTATGGCTACACCTTC CASRTRGGFNANYGYTF
TRBJ2-5 TRBV30 TRBD1 - TGTGCCTGCGGGCCGTACATTTTCAGACAGGGCCGTCAAGAGACCCAGTACTTC CACGPYIFRQGRQETQYF
TRBJ2-5 TRBV5-1 - - TGCGCCAGCAGCCAAGAGCCAGGCCCTGAAGAGACCCAGTACTTC CASSQEPGPEETQYF
TRBJ2-7 TRBV6-5 - - TGTGCCAGCAGTTATCTGAGGGGGACTAACTACGAGCAGTACTTC CASSYLRGTNYEQYF
TRBJ2-2 TRBV5-4 TRBD1 - TGTGCCAGCAGCTGGGGACAGGGGATGGCCGGGGAGCTGTTTTTT CASSWGQGMAGELFF
TRBJ1-5 TRBV6-5 - few TGTGCCAGCAGACGGACAGTGGATAGCAATCAGCCCCAGCATTTT CASRRTVDSNQPQHF
TRBJ2-1 TRBV2 TRBD1 - TGTGCCAGCAGTGTCGACAGGGGTTCCTACAATGAGCAGTTCTTC CASSVDRGSYNEQFF
TRBJ1-6 TRBV5-1 - - TGCGCCAGCAGCTTGGCCCACGGGAATTCACCCCTCCACTTT CASSLAHGNSPLHF
TRBJ1-1 TRBV10-3 TRBD1 - TGTGCCATCAGTGCAGGGGGGAACACTGAAGCTTTCTTT CAISAGGNTEAFF
TRBJ2-3 TRBV5-1 - - TGCGCCAGCAGCTCTACAATCAGCACAGATACGCAGTATTTT CASSSTISTDTQYF
TRBJ1-1 TRBV18 - once TGTGCCAGCTCACCACCGATGGGGGTGAACACTGAAGCTTTCTTT CASSPPMGVNTEAFF
TRBJ2-3 TRBV9 TRBD2 - TGTGCCAGCAGCCCCGGACTAGCGGGGGTCGCTAGCACAGATACGCAGTATTTT CASSPGLAGVASTDTQYF
TRBJ2-1 TRBV2 - - TGTGCCAGCAGACAGCACAATGAGCAGTTCTTC CASRQHNEQFF
TRBJ2-5 TRBV2 - - TGTGCCAGCAGTGATTGGGTGGAGACCCAGTACTTC CASSDWVETQYF
TRBJ2-5 TRBV7-2 - - TGTGCCAGCAGCTCCAGCAGTGTCAGGGAGACCCAGTACTTC CASSSSSVRETQYF
TRBJ1-1 TRBV4-1 - - TGCGCCAGCAGCCACCCTCGGGGGGGCCTAATGAACACTGAAGCTTTCTTT CASSHPRGGLMNTEAFF
TRBJ1-1 TRBV5-1 - - TGCGCCAGCAGCCCGGTGGCAGGGGTAGCGAACACTGAAGCTTTCTTT CASSPVAGVANTEAFF
TRBJ1-1 TRBV5-1 - once TGCGCCAGCAGCTCGTCTCCGGGAGCCCGAGTCGCTTTCTTT CASSSSPGARVAFF